This passage covers 24 T cell receptor beta chains from one sample sequenced in a study of T-cell reconstitution after alpha-beta-depleted transplantation in children. A library of TCRbeta sequences, prepared with unique molecular identifiers, was generated. TCRdb used MiXCR to reprocess the PCR reads, holding one entry per CDR3 protein. Here the sample spans under 350,000 distinct CDR3 sequences, almost 10% being singletons. The sample consisted of PBMCs from the stem cell graft donor, taken from the stem cell graft. Receptor source: a human donor who donated a stem cell graft to a child with SCID.

This clonotype occurred a few times. The chain carries TRBV6-1 and TRBJ1-5, with D maybe TRBD1 (6 bases). The germline V and J ends were trimmed by 4 bases and 5 bases, with 12 bases remaining between them. The CDR3 has 14 amino acids. The V gene's germline CDR1 is MNHNS and CDR2 SASEGT. CDR3 amino acids: CASSAQGAYQPQHF. The CDR3 DNA reads TGTGCCAGCAGTGCACAGGGTGCTTATCAGCCCCAGCATTTT.

This clonotype was seen a few times. The V call is TRBV7-6, the J call TRBJ1-6; D not resolved. Germline-derived CDR1 and CDR2 are SGHVS and FNYEAQ. The CDR3 has 16 amino acids. The V end was cut by 1 base, the J end by 5 bases, with 12 bases between. The CDR3 protein is CASSLGTFGHNSPLHF. The CDR3 coding sequence is TGTGCCAGCAGCTTAGGGACCTTTGGGCATAATTCACCCCTCCACTTT.

There are many counts of this clonotype. The genes are TRBV19 and TRBJ1-1; D call uncertain. Trimming left V 7 bases short and J 6 bases short, with 12 bases between. This CDR3 spans 12 amino acids. The germline V gene encodes CDR1 LNHDA and CDR2 SQIVND (reference sequence). CDR3 coding DNA: TGTGCCAGTACCTGGGGTACTTCTGAAGCTTTCTTT. Amino acids: CASTWGTSEAFF. The full variable domain, with the rest looked up from reference TRBV19 and TRBJ1-1, is DGGITQSPKYLFRKEGQNVTLSCEQNLNHDAMYWYRQDPGQGLRLIYYSQIVNDFQKGDIAEGYSVSREKKESFPLTVTSAQKNPTAFYLCASTWGTSEAFFGQGTRLTVV.

This clonotype was counted only a few times. For the CDR3, the DNA is TGCGCCAGCTCGGACAGGGGAAACACTGAGCAGTTCTTC. It yields the protein CASSDRGNTEQFF. The chain couples TRBV5-1 to TRBJ2-1, with 9 bases identical to TRBD1. V shed 7 bases and J 9 bases; nucleotides not matched to a gene: 8. This CDR3 has 13 residues. The V gene's germline CDR1 is SGHRS and CDR2 YFSETQ.

This clonotype has just a few counts. The chain couples TRBV29-1 to TRBJ1-2; D uncertain. V was pared by 6 bases and J by 5 bases, with 13 bases between. Germline CDR1 and CDR2: SQVTM and ANQGSEA. The CDR3 is made up of 12 amino acids. The CDR3 spells CSVAYGGYGYTF. CDR3 DNA sequence: TGCAGCGTCGCTTATGGTGGTTATGGCTACACCTTC.

There are a few counts of this clonotype. V and J are TRBV12-3 or TRBV12-4 and TRBJ2-1, with D tentatively TRBD1 or TRBD2 (5 bases each). The V end was cut by 6 bases, the J end by 0 bases, with 9 bases between. The CDR3 is 14 residues long. In DNA form, the CDR3 reads TGTGCCAGCAGCCGGGACCTCTCCTACAATGAGCAGTTCTTC. Amino acids: CASSRDLSYNEQFF.

This clonotype has only a few counts. The V and J genes are TRBV4-2 and TRBJ1-5; D remains unclear. CDR3 size: 13 residues. Per the germline V gene, CDR1 is LGHNA and CDR2 is YNFKEQ. V shed 1 base and J shed 6 bases, with 7 bases lying between them. Here the CDR3 DNA reads TGTGCCAGCAGCCAAGCTGGGGTTCAGCCCCAGCATTTT. It codes for CASSQAGVQPQHF.

The CDR3 here is CASSLTGQNHPTGELFF. CDR3 DNA: TGCGCCAGCAGCCTTACCGGGCAGAATCATCCCACCGGGGAGCTGTTTTTT. This chain uses TRBV5-1 with TRBJ2-2, with D unclear. Germline V gene sequence: CDR1 SGHRS, CDR2 YFSETQ. This CDR3 contains 17 residues. Trimming shortened V by 4 bases and J by 4 bases, and 20 bases separated the two germline ends.

This clonotype has only a few counts. V and J are TRBV13 and TRBJ2-2, with 13 bases lining up with TRBD2. CDR3 length equals 16 residues. CDR1 and CDR2 from the germline V gene are PRHDT and FYEKMQ (reference sequence). J gave up 4 bases and V 3 bases, and 2 bases lay outside the gene matches. CDR3 sequence (DNA): TGTGCCAGCAGCTTGAGACTAGCGGGGGGCACCGGGGAGCTGTTTTTT. Residues: CASSLRLAGGTGELFF.

This clonotype has more than one count but fewer than ten. The V call is TRBV29-1, the J call TRBJ2-6; D tentatively reads TRBD1 or TRBD2 (5 bases each). V lost 6 bases and J lost 4, with 13 bases in between. The CDR3 is made up of 14 amino acids. Germline lookup yields CDR1 SQVTM and CDR2 ANQGSEA. The CDR3: CSVYPGDGANVLTF. The DNA of the CDR3 is TGCAGCGTCTACCCCGGGGACGGGGCCAACGTCCTGACTTTC.

This clonotype was counted a few times. The J gene is TRBJ1-4, the V gene TRBV4-1; D possibly corresponds to TRBD1 (6 bases). V was cut by 3 bases and J by 8 bases, with 16 bases left in between. This CDR3 has 15 residues. CDR1 MGHRA and CDR2 YSYEKL come from the germline V gene. In DNA, the CDR3 is TGCGCCAGCAGCCAGGTACAGGGAGGACGGGAAAAACTGTTTTTT. Its protein product is CASSQVQGGREKLFF.

A few counts support this clonotype. The genes are TRBV12-3 or TRBV12-4 and TRBJ2-3; 7 positions agree with TRBD2. The length of the CDR3 is 12 residues. V dropped 8 bases and J dropped 4; count of bases not matched to a gene: 3. Here the CDR3 DNA reads TGTGCCAGCTTGGGGGGGTCAGATACGCAGTATTTT. Translation gives CASLGGSDTQYF.

This chain connects TRBV6-2 or TRBV6-3 to TRBJ2-7; D possibly corresponds to TRBD1 (5 bases). The V gene's germline CDR1 is MNHEY and CDR2 SVGEGT. V lost 5 bases, J lost 0 bases, and 20 bases lay in between. This CDR3 has 17 amino acids. CDR3 bases: TGTGCCAGCAGTCGACCTTCACCGAGACAGCACTCCTACGAGCAGTACTTC. Translation: CASSRPSPRQHSYEQYF.

The chain links TRBV7-9 to TRBJ2-3; 8 bases align to TRBD2. Germline lookup yields CDR1 SEHNR and CDR2 FQNEAQ (reference sequence). The CDR3 sequence is 15 residues long. V dropped 4 bases and J dropped 2; count of bases not matched to a gene: 5. This CDR3 is CASSSTSGYTDTQYF. Written as DNA, the CDR3 is TGTGCCAGCAGCTCTACTAGCGGATACACAGATACGCAGTATTTT.

This clonotype was observed at least ten times. The J gene is TRBJ2-1, the V gene TRBV2; TRBD2 might be the D (6 bases). Trimming removed 6 bases at V and 1 base at J, with 7 bases between. The CDR3 loop spans 13 amino acids. Germline-derived CDR1 and CDR2 are SNHLY and FYNNEI. The CDR3 here is CASRLASYNEQFF. The CDR3 coding sequence is TGTGCCAGCAGACTAGCTTCCTACAATGAGCAGTTCTTC. The full variable domain, its missing parts supplied by reference TRBV2 and TRBJ2-1, is EPEVTQTPSHQVTQMGQEVILRCVPISNHLYFYWYRQILGQKVEFLVSFYNNEISEKSEIFDDQFSVERPDGSNFTLKIRSTKLEDSAMYFCASRLASYNEQFFGPGTRLTVL.

This clonotype was seen a handful of times. The rearrangement uses TRBV15 and TRBJ1-1; no clear D. The germline V and J ends were trimmed by 0 bases and 0 bases, with 2 bases remaining between them. CDR3 length: 13 residues. Germline V lookup: CDR1 LNHNV, CDR2 YYDKDF (reference sequence). The CDR3 sequence: CATSRDLNTEAFF. Here the CDR3 DNA reads TGTGCCACCAGCAGAGATCTGAACACTGAAGCTTTCTTT.

This chain links TRBV12-3 or TRBV12-4 with TRBJ1-5, with D maybe TRBD1 (5 bases). The CDR3 totals 14 residues. Trimming took 5 bases from V and 7 from J, leaving 15 bases between them. The CDR3 DNA follows: TGTGCCAGCAGTCTGGACATGGAATGGCAGCCCCAGCATTTT. Protein sequence: CASSLDMEWQPQHF.

In DNA form, the CDR3 reads TGCGCCAGCAGCTTGGGTAGGGGCTTGGACACCGGGGAGCTGTTTTTT. Translating it yields CASSLGRGLDTGELFF. The chain uses TRBV5-1 and TRBJ2-2; D is possibly TRBD1 (5 bases). Germline V gives CDR1 SGHRS, CDR2 YFSETQ. Trimming pared 0 bases from V and 3 bases from J, leaving 12 bases between. The CDR3 covers 16 residues. The entire variable domain, with the rest obtained from reference TRBV5-1 and TRBJ2-2, is as follows: KAGVTQTPRYLIKTRGQQVTLSCSPISGHRSVSWYQQTPGQGLQFLFEYFSETQRNKGNFPGRFSGRQFSNSRSEMNVSTLELGDSALYLCASSLGRGLDTGELFFGEGSRLTVL.

This clonotype came up a few times. This chain joins TRBV20-1 and TRBJ2-5; TRBD1 or TRBD2 may be the D gene (5 bases each). Germline CDR1 and CDR2: DFQATT and SNEGSKA (reference sequence). The CDR3 sequence is 14 residues long. V lost 6 bases to trimming and J lost 5 bases, with 19 bases between them. The CDR3 nucleotides are TGCAGTGCCCTGAGTGAGGGGAGAAGGGAGACCCAGTACTTC. This sequence encodes CSALSEGRRETQYF.

This clonotype was seen many times. In DNA form, the CDR3 reads TGCGCCAGCAGCGATACGACAGGGGCAACCTACGAGCAGTACTTC. This sequence encodes CASSDTTGATYEQYF. The chain combines TRBV5-1 with TRBJ2-7; 8 bases are a match to TRBD1. The CDR3 length is 15 residues. Germline loops: CDR1 SGHRS, CDR2 YFSETQ. Trimming took 4 bases from V and 2 from J; bases not matched to a gene: 8.

This clonotype has more than one count but fewer than ten. J is TRBJ1-6 and V is TRBV10-3; no clear D gene. Germline loops: CDR1 ENHRY, CDR2 SYGVKD. The CDR3 is made up of 13 amino acids. Trimming took off 0 bases at V and 8 bases at J, with 5 bases between the two ends. The CDR3 DNA reads TGTGCCATCAGTGAGTCGATAGATTCACCCCTCCACTTT. Its protein product is CAISESIDSPLHF.

There are a few counts of this clonotype. The genes are TRBV19 and TRBJ1-1; D not resolved. Germline assignment: CDR1 LNHDA and CDR2 SQIVND (reference sequence). This CDR3 spans 14 amino acids. V shed 3 bases and J shed 0 bases, with 8 bases lying between them. This chain's CDR3 is CASSILSVNTEAFF. In nucleotides, the CDR3 is TGTGCCAGTAGTATCCTCTCGGTGAACACTGAAGCTTTCTTT.

V is TRBV12-3 or TRBV12-4 and J is TRBJ2-3, with 9 bases fitting TRBD2. The CDR3 consists of 16 residues. V was clipped by 5 bases and J by 4 bases; unmatched bases: 10. CDR3 bases: TGTGCCAGCAGTAGGCGGGGGGGCCGGTCCCCAGATACGCAGTATTTT. Amino acids: CASSRRGGRSPDTQYF.

The chain has TRBV9 and TRBJ2-1; D is undetermined. CDR1 and CDR2 (germline): SGDLS, YYNGEE. Trimming took 0 bases from V and 5 from J, leaving 9 bases between them. The CDR3 runs to 14 residues. As DNA, the CDR3 is TGTGCCAGCAGCGTAGGTCCCCGGGACAATGAGCAGTTCTTC. Amino acid sequence: CASSVGPRDNEQFF.